The entry below gives a single T cell receptor beta chain sequence along with its context. CDR3 regions of TCR beta were amplified from RNA transcripts. In the first round, RT-PCR was carried out with HTBI primers, and a multiplex PCR formed the second round. TCRdb re-analysed the multiplex PCR reads in MiXCR, keeping a single row per CDR3 protein. The data hold roughly 1.1 million distinct CDR3 sequences, with around a third observed a single time. CDR3 size: 13 residues. V dropped 7 bases and J dropped 6; count of bases not matched to a gene: 3. The germline V gene has CDR1 MGHDK and CDR2 SYGVNS. New diagnoses, under 2 months' duration, and ages 18 to 65 characterized the hyperthyroidism patients. As diagnostic evidence, clinical symptoms, serum thyroxine, TRAb, thyroid ultrasound and orbital computed tomography were relied upon. This sample stems from a study of Graves' ophthalmopathy and Graves' hyperthyroidism.

The J gene is TRBJ1-2, the V gene TRBV25-1; 12 bases align to TRBD1. The sequenced sample consisted of peripheral blood or thyroid tissue (not recorded which). This clonotype originated in an adult man with Graves' hyperthyroidism. CDR3 loop: CASTGQGANGYTF. CDR3 nucleotides: TGTGCCAGCACGGGACAGGGGGCGAATGGCTACACCTTC.